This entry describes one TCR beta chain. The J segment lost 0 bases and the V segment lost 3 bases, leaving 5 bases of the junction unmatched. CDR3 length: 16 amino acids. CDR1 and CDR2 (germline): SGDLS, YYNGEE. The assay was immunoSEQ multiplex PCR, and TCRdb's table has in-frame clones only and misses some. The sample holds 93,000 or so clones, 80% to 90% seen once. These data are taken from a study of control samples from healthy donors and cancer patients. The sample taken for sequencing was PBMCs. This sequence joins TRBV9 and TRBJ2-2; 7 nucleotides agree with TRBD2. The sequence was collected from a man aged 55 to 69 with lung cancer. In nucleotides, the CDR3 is TGTGCCAGCAGCGGGGGACTATTCTCGAACACCGGGGAGCTGTTTTTT. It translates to CASSGGLFSNTGELFF.